One and the same sample provided the 25 T cell receptor beta chains below, sequenced in a study of cytomegalovirus exposure and HLA in healthy donors. The repertoire was sequenced with immunoSEQ multiplex PCR; TCRdb's copy has only in-frame clones and lacks some. The sample consists of over 60,000 clones, about 95% of them appearing once. Material for sequencing was PBMCs. All receptors come from a man younger than 35 in good health and CMV-seronegative.

The chain couples TRBV4-3 to TRBJ1-2; a weak D match, TRBD1 (6 bases). Deletions cut 0 bases from V and 5 bases from J, with 13 bases between. This CDR3 comprises 15 residues. Germline V CDR1 and CDR2: LGHNA, YSLEER. The CDR3 spells CASSQDVWGPYGYTF. The CDR3 bases are TGCGCCAGCAGCCAAGACGTATGGGGGCCATATGGCTACACCTTC.

The V call is TRBV7-2, the J call TRBJ2-5; TRBD2 agrees at 11 bases. Germline loops: CDR1 SGHTA, CDR2 FQGNSA. V shed 5 bases, J shed 7 bases, and the junction held 15 bases outside the gene matches. CDR3 length equals 17 residues. CDR3 amino acids: CASSLGTSGGHPRTQYF. The CDR3 DNA reads as TGTGCCAGCAGCCTGGGTACTAGCGGGGGCCACCCGAGGACCCAGTACTTC.

The rearrangement uses TRBV19 and TRBJ1-1; D is unclear. V was trimmed by 3 bases and J by 4 bases, leaving 9 bases between them. Germline V gene lookup returns CDR1 LNHDA and CDR2 SQIVND (reference sequence). The CDR3 sequence is 13 residues long. The CDR3 DNA is TGTGCCAGTAGTATCGGAGGGAGCACTGAAGCTTTCTTT. Translating it yields CASSIGGSTEAFF.

This chain links TRBV15 with TRBJ1-1, with D maybe TRBD1 (6 bases). The ends were cut back, 3 bases at V and 5 bases at J, with 16 bases in the middle. CDR3 length equals 15 residues. Germline lookup yields CDR1 LNHNV and CDR2 YYDKDF (reference sequence). The CDR3 coding sequence is TGTGCCACCAGCAGTGGTGGGGGGGCGCGGACTGAAGCTTTCTTT. Protein product: CATSSGGGARTEAFF.

The gene calls are TRBV25-1 and TRBJ1-2; 7 bases align to TRBD1. V lost 4 bases to trimming and J lost 5 bases; unmatched junction nucleotides: 4. The V gene's germline CDR1 is MGHDK and CDR2 SYGVNS. The CDR3 extends over 13 amino acids. The DNA of the CDR3 is TGTGCCAGCAGTGCCGTGACAGGGTATGGCTACACCTTC. Its protein is CASSAVTGYGYTF.

V is TRBV2 and J is TRBJ1-5, with unresolved D. Trimming stripped 6 bases from V and 0 bases from J, with 6 bases between. The V gene's germline CDR1 is SNHLY and CDR2 FYNNEI. This CDR3 is 13 amino acids long. Here the CDR3 reads CASRATSNQPQHF. The CDR3 DNA follows: TGTGCCAGCAGGGCAACTAGCAATCAGCCCCAGCATTTT. The variable domain in full, completed from reference TRBV2 and TRBJ1-5, reads EPEVTQTPSHQVTQMGQEVILRCVPISNHLYFYWYRQILGQKVEFLVSFYNNEISEKSEIFDDQFSVERPDGSNFTLKIRSTKLEDSAMYFCASRATSNQPQHFGDGTRLSIL.

This chain joins TRBV7-2 and TRBJ1-2; 8 bases are a match to TRBD1. Per germline, CDR1 SGHTA and CDR2 FQGNSA. V lost 5 bases and J lost 7; bases outside the gene matches: 6. This CDR3 is built from 13 residues. CDR3 loop: CASSTDRGGGYTF. The DNA for the CDR3 is TGTGCCAGCAGCACCGACAGGGGAGGTGGCTACACCTTC.

The rearrangement joins TRBV5-1 to TRBJ1-1; possibly TRBD1 for D (5 bases). With 3 bases removed from V and 1 base from J, the gap between germline ends came to 10 bases. The CDR3 length is 14 residues. CDR1 SGHRS and CDR2 YFSETQ come from the germline V gene. CDR3 DNA: TGCGCCAGCAGCTCGACAGTAGCGAACACTGAAGCTTTCTTT. Amino acid sequence: CASSSTVANTEAFF.

V and J are TRBV5-6 and TRBJ2-1, with no clear D. V lost 4 bases, J lost 10 bases, and 15 bases lay in between. The CDR3 extends over 13 amino acids. Germline CDR1 is SGHDT and CDR2 is YYEEEE. The CDR3 DNA reads TGTGCCAGCAGCGAGACGCTAGGTTTCGAGCAGTTCTTC. It translates to CASSETLGFEQFF.

The gene calls are TRBV6-5 and TRBJ1-3, with D possibly being TRBD1 (6 bases). Germline CDR1 and CDR2: MNHEY and SVGAGI. CDR3 length: 16 amino acids. V was trimmed by 4 bases and J by 7 bases, leaving 20 bases between them. CDR3: CASSSGTSPWGNTIYF. The CDR3 bases are TGTGCCAGCAGTTCCGGGACATCCCCGTGGGGGAACACCATATATTTT.

J is TRBJ2-5 and V is TRBV5-1; D is perhaps TRBD1 (6 bases). Germline V lookup: CDR1 SGHRS, CDR2 YFSETQ. Trimming left V 1 base short and J 5 bases short, with 9 bases between. The CDR3 has 13 amino acids. The DNA of the CDR3 is TGCGCCAGCAGCTTGTACAGGGATGAGACCCAGTACTTC. The encoded protein is CASSLYRDETQYF.

This clone was detected only a few times. The rearrangement uses TRBV4-1 and TRBJ1-1, with D maybe TRBD1 (6 bases). Germline CDR1 and CDR2: MGHRA and YSYEKL. The CDR3 contains 16 residues. Trimming cost V 0 bases and J 10 bases, with 21 bases left between them. The CDR3 DNA sequence: TGCGCCAGCAGCCAAGATCCTTCCGGACAGCAGATACGAGCTTTCTTT. Residues: CASSQDPSGQQIRAFF.

The V gene is TRBV28, the J gene TRBJ1-4; 7 bases align to TRBD1. CDR3 length: 14 residues. Unmatched junction bases numbered 8, after V lost 5 bases and J lost 8 bases. In germline, CDR1 is MDHEN, CDR2 SYDVKM. The CDR3 is CASSPHRGTEKLFF. The DNA of the CDR3 is TGTGCCAGCAGTCCTCACAGGGGAACAGAAAAACTGTTTTTT.

V gene TRBV5-1 combines with J gene TRBJ2-3, with 10 bases lining up with TRBD1. This CDR3 comprises 15 residues. Germline V CDR1 and CDR2: SGHRS, YFSETQ. V was pared by 0 bases and J by 4 bases, with 2 bases of the junction left unmatched. This CDR3 reads CASSLGGQGSDTQYF. CDR3 DNA: TGCGCCAGCAGCTTGGGGGGACAGGGGTCAGATACGCAGTATTTT.

This rearrangement joins TRBV9 to TRBJ1-5; 8 nucleotides agree with TRBD1. The CDR3 covers 15 residues. Germline V gene data show CDR1 as SGDLS and CDR2 as YYNGEE. Trimming took 4 bases from V and 7 from J; bases not matched to a gene: 10. The CDR3 nucleotides read TGTGCCAGCAGCAACGGGGACAGGCTAGGCCAGCCCCAGCATTTT. Its translation is CASSNGDRLGQPQHF.

The V and J genes are TRBV6-1 and TRBJ1-5; no clear D gene. Trimming took off 2 bases at V and 4 bases at J, with 9 bases between the two ends. Germline lookup yields CDR1 MNHNS and CDR2 SASEGT. This CDR3 is built from 14 residues. CDR3 protein: CASSEQYTNQPQHF. DNA for the CDR3: TGTGCCAGCAGTGAACAATACACAAATCAGCCCCAGCATTTT.

In DNA, the CDR3 is TGTGCCAGCAGTTTATCCTGGGACACTGGAAACACCATATATTTT. It is translated as CASSLSWDTGNTIYF. The chain is built from TRBV28 and TRBJ1-3; weak D call: TRBD1 (6 bases). Trimming cost V 1 base and J 2 bases, with 9 bases left between them. The CDR3 is 15 amino acids. Germline lookup yields CDR1 MDHEN and CDR2 SYDVKM. Complete variable domain (other parts from reference TRBV28 and TRBJ1-3): DVKVTQSSRYLVKRTGEKVFLECVQDMDHENMFWYRQDPGLGLRLIYFSYDVKMKEKGDIPEGYSVSREKKERFSLILESASTNQTSMYLCASSLSWDTGNTIYFGEGSWLTVV.

The chain joins TRBV4-3 to TRBJ1-1; 7 bases are shared with TRBD1. V shed 1 base, J shed 8 bases, and the junction held 10 bases outside the gene matches. Per germline, CDR1 LGHNA and CDR2 YSLEER. This CDR3 has 15 residues. As DNA, the CDR3 is TGCGCCAGCAGCCAAGTTTTGGAAGGGGGCGCGGAAGCTTTCTTT. Amino acid sequence: CASSQVLEGGAEAFF.

This chain links TRBV19 with TRBJ1-5, with TRBD1 as a possible D gene (5 bases). The ends were cut back, 8 bases at V and 0 bases at J, with 11 bases in the middle. The CDR3 runs to 14 residues. The germline gives CDR1 LNHDA, CDR2 SQIVND (reference sequence). Here the CDR3 DNA reads TGTGCCAGTGTGCAGGGCAATAGCAATCAGCCCCAGCATTTT. Residues: CASVQGNSNQPQHF.

This sequence joins TRBV4-1 and TRBJ1-1; weak D call: TRBD1 (6 bases). Trimming took 1 base from V and 0 from J, leaving 9 bases between them. Per the germline V gene, CDR1 is MGHRA and CDR2 is YSYEKL. CDR3 length equals 15 residues. The CDR3 reads CASSQGPGVNTEAFF. CDR3 DNA sequence: TGCGCCAGCAGCCAAGGACCAGGGGTGAACACTGAAGCTTTCTTT.

This clone was seen only a few times. V usage is TRBV29-1 and J usage is TRBJ1-1; no firm D call. The CDR3 is 12 residues long. The V gene's germline CDR1 is SQVTM and CDR2 ANQGSEA. V gave up 2 bases and J gave up 4 bases, with 8 bases separating them. CDR3 amino acids: CSVEPGSTEAFF. CDR3 coding DNA: TGCAGCGTTGAACCCGGGTCCACTGAAGCTTTCTTT.

The chain couples TRBV4-2 to TRBJ1-1; D is unresolved. The CDR3 length is 16 residues. From germline, CDR1 is LGHNA and CDR2 YNFKEQ. V was clipped by 1 base and J by 2 bases, with 14 bases between them. CDR3 protein: CASSQVLEGYNTEAFF. The CDR3 DNA reads as TGTGCCAGCAGCCAAGTGCTCGAGGGTTACAACACTGAAGCTTTCTTT.

The V call is TRBV6-5, the J call TRBJ1-1; D possibly corresponds to TRBD1 (6 bases). Deletions cut 5 bases from V and 7 bases from J, with 14 bases between. The CDR3 runs to 13 residues. CDR1 MNHEY and CDR2 SVGAGI come from the germline V gene. In nucleotides, the CDR3 is TGTGCCAGCAGTCCAAGGGGGATCAATGAAGCTTTCTTT. Translating gives CASSPRGINEAFF.

CDR3 loop: CASSAFQGTNNYGYTF. The CDR3 DNA sequence: TGTGCCAGCAGTGCCTTCCAGGGGACCAATAACTATGGCTACACCTTC. The chain joins TRBV6-1 to TRBJ1-2; the D gene is possibly TRBD1 (6 bases). The CDR3 extends over 16 amino acids. In germline, CDR1 is MNHNS, CDR2 SASEGT. The V and J ends lost 4 bases and 1 base respectively, with 16 bases between them.

V usage is TRBV2 and J usage is TRBJ1-1, with no clear D. V was cut by 2 bases and J by 1 base, with 14 bases left in between. This CDR3 is 16 amino acids long. In germline, CDR1 is SNHLY, CDR2 FYNNEI. The CDR3 loop is CASSERRSGRNTEAFF. The CDR3 DNA is TGTGCCAGCAGTGAACGGAGGTCCGGAAGGAACACTGAAGCTTTCTTT.